This entry features one T cell receptor beta chain sequence. Its antigen is not known. Investigators isolated RNA and reverse transcribed it into cDNA to act as the sequencing template. Sequencing used immunoSEQ multiplex PCR; TCRdb keeps in-frame clones, though not all of them. The table includes some 190,000 clones, around 56% detected once. Sample treatment: oral pan-JAK inhibitor, 5-10 mg twice daily. Sorting separated CD4+ and CD8+ T cells out of PBMCs. The data were taken from a study of CD8+ T cells in alopecia areata. Findings of the study overall: Tofacitinib did not eliminate many expanded lesional clones from scalp or blood. Scalp sample data also include resident alphabeta T cells from normal skin.

Trimming shortened V by 3 bases and J by 3 bases, and 15 bases separated the two germline ends. CDR1 is SGHRS and CDR2 is YFSETQ in the germline V gene. The CDR3 length is 15 residues. This chain links TRBV5-1 with TRBJ1-1; D is possibly TRBD1 (5 bases). The receptor was isolated from a human donor with alopecia areata. The sample consisted of CD4+ T cells sorted from blood, taken at week 4, from a patient treated with tofacitinib. Here the CDR3 DNA reads TGCGCCAGCAGCTCAAGTCGACCCAGGGACACTGAAGCTTTCTTT. This encodes CASSSSRPRDTEAFF. Supplemented by reference TRBV5-1 and TRBJ1-1, the full variable domain reads KAGVTQTPRYLIKTRGQQVTLSCSPISGHRSVSWYQQTPGQGLQFLFEYFSETQRNKGNFPGRFSGRQFSNSRSEMNVSTLELGDSALYLCASSSSRPRDTEAFFGQGTRLTVV.